This T cell receptor beta chain was found in a study of CD8 T cells in ankylosing spondylitis (dated by TCRdb to the late 2010s). At the level of the whole study: The study profiled T cell receptor beta repertoires in healthy donors and ankylosing spondylitis patients to find disease-linked TCR variants. Peripheral blood samples were taken, and synovial fluid was additionally collected from ankylosing spondylitis patients. The whole study cohort included under 140 healthy donors and 20 to 25 ankylosing spondylitis patients.

Concerning this clonotype itself: Its antigen is still unknown. Base-call qualities are not available, and no considerably larger clone is one nucleotide away.

The CDR3 goes from the cysteine to the phenylalanine over 16 residues. The read is trimmed to its CDR3 DNA, 48 bases read in frame from base 1. According to the germline V gene (reference sequence), CDR1 reads SEHNR and CDR2 reads FQNEAQ. Relative to germline, V is missing 2 bases and J is missing 9 bases, with 8 bases of the junction outside any gene match. This sample was sequenced with an Illumina HiSeq 2500. TCR beta libraries were prepared by quantitative 5'-RACE with molecular barcodes. The authors processed their data as follows. A new computational method based on a probabilistic model of VDJ rearrangement was used to identify disease-linked TCR variants. TCRdb passed the public sequencing reads through fastp at Q25 and MiXCR, retaining productive beta sequences. Each entry merges the rows of one CDR3 protein and shows their most common DNA and genes. TCRdb's processing, not the authors' own work, is the source of the V and J calls. The sample table lists about 450,000 distinct CDR3 sequences, 20% to 30% of them with a count of one. The ten largest clones represent over 0.8% of the sample.

Broad study findings and their caveats: Some motif variants had previously been reported in the synovial fluid and blood of reactive arthritis patients, which suggests shared mechanisms of disease initiation. Blood from ankylosing spondylitis patients appeared to be characterized by a TCR beta motif made up of fewer than ten highly homologous amino acid variants. A CD8+ phenotype was shown by the disease-linked clones, which were found at relatively low frequencies in peripheral blood. According to the report, matched synovial fluid samples from ankylosing spondylitis patients were significantly enriched for the disease-linked clones.

The sequence joins TRBV7-9 to TRBJ1-6; TRBD1 fits 9 bases in the junction. The receptor was derived from a male donor with ankylosing spondylitis. The sequenced sample was blood, either unsorted or a sorted T cell fraction (not recorded which). The CDR3 protein: CASSLTPGQGRSPLHF. In nucleotide form, the sequence is TGTGCCAGCAGCTTAACCCCCGGACAGGGGCGTTCACCCCTCCACTTT.